This is a list of T cell receptor beta chains from one sample in a study of T cells in Graves' hyperthyroidism and ophthalmopathy. MiXCR, run by TCRdb on the multiplex PCR reads, gives a single entry per CDR3 protein. The data contain roughly 570,000 distinct CDR3 sequences, roughly 46% of them singletons. Source material: peripheral blood or thyroid tissue (not recorded which). All receptors come from an adult woman with Graves' disease, either hyperthyroidism or ophthalmopathy (not recorded which). Both conserved end residues are part of each CDR3. Each record gives: D gene, J gene, clone size, V gene, CDR3 DNA, CDR3 protein. A D gene is named only where the DNA matches it firmly. Some rows have no size entry. The others give once, few or many, or a class for an expanded clone.

D gene: NA; J gene: TRBJ1-3; clone size: many; V gene: TRBV20-1; CDR3 DNA: TGCAGTGCTTTGACGACGGAATCTGGAAACACCATATATTTT; CDR3 protein: CSALTTESGNTIYF
D gene: NA; J gene: TRBJ1-1; clone size: NA; V gene: TRBV2; CDR3 DNA: TGTGCCAGCAGTTTAATCTCGCGGGGGACTGAAGCTTTCTTT; CDR3 protein: CASSLISRGTEAFF
D gene: NA; J gene: TRBJ1-6; clone size: many; V gene: TRBV7-8; CDR3 DNA: TGTGCCAGCAGCAAAAGGGATCATTACGGGACAATGAATTCACCCCTCCACTTT; CDR3 protein: CASSKRDHYGTMNSPLHF
D gene: NA; J gene: TRBJ2-7; clone size: many; V gene: TRBV24-1; CDR3 DNA: TGTGCCACCAGTGACCCGAGGGGAGGCGACGAGCAGTACTTC; CDR3 protein: CATSDPRGGDEQYF
D gene: NA; J gene: TRBJ1-2; clone size: NA; V gene: TRBV7-9; CDR3 DNA: TGTGCCAGCAGGTTACCCGTCTATGGCTACACCTTC; CDR3 protein: CASRLPVYGYTF
D gene: NA; J gene: TRBJ1-1; clone size: NA; V gene: TRBV15; CDR3 DNA: TGTGCCACCTGCTCGCGGGGCAACACTGAAGCTTTCTTT; CDR3 protein: CATCSRGNTEAFF
D gene: NA; J gene: TRBJ2-7; clone size: NA; V gene: TRBV6-1; CDR3 DNA: TGTGCCAGCAGTCGAACTAGGTTCGAGCAGTACTTC; CDR3 protein: CASSRTRFEQYF
D gene: NA; J gene: TRBJ2-7; clone size: many; V gene: TRBV20-1; CDR3 DNA: TGCAGTGCTAGGTCTACTCTCAGGAACGAGCAGTACTTC; CDR3 protein: CSARSTLRNEQYF
D gene: NA; J gene: TRBJ1-2; clone size: few; V gene: TRBV10-2; CDR3 DNA: TGCGCCAGCAGTGAGTCAGGGGGAGGGGGCTACACCTTC; CDR3 protein: CASSESGGGGYTF
D gene: TRBD1; J gene: TRBJ1-2; clone size: NA; V gene: TRBV10-3; CDR3 DNA: TGTGCCATCAGTGAGTTTACAGGGGATCATGGCTACACCTTC; CDR3 protein: CAISEFTGDHGYTF
D gene: NA; J gene: TRBJ1-2; clone size: many; V gene: TRBV24-1; CDR3 DNA: TGTGCCACCAGCCCGTGGGGGGGAGACCGGGAGAACTACACCTTC; CDR3 protein: CATSPWGGDRENYTF
D gene: NA; J gene: TRBJ2-5; clone size: few; V gene: TRBV29-1; CDR3 DNA: TGCAGCGTTGTAACTGATATGCTGGAGACCCAGTACTTC; CDR3 protein: CSVVTDMLETQYF
D gene: NA; J gene: TRBJ1-1; clone size: NA; V gene: TRBV7-2; CDR3 DNA: TGTGCCAGCAGCTTAGTGCGGAATATGAACACTGAAGCTTTCTTT; CDR3 protein: CASSLVRNMNTEAFF
D gene: NA; J gene: TRBJ2-5; clone size: many; V gene: TRBV4-2; CDR3 DNA: TGTGCCAGCAGCCAAAGCTTGGGGGAGCGTGTGGAGACCCAGTACTTC; CDR3 protein: CASSQSLGERVETQYF
D gene: TRBD1; J gene: TRBJ2-7; clone size: NA; V gene: TRBV29-1; CDR3 DNA: TGCAGCGTTGACCAGACAGGGACCCACGAGCAGTACTTC; CDR3 protein: CSVDQTGTHEQYF
D gene: NA; J gene: TRBJ1-4; clone size: NA; V gene: TRBV2; CDR3 DNA: TGTGCCAGCAGCGTCGGGGGTCCCTACGAGCAAGCTAATGAAAAACTGTTTTTT; CDR3 protein: CASSVGGPYEQANEKLFF
D gene: TRBD1; J gene: TRBJ1-6; clone size: NA; V gene: TRBV20-1; CDR3 DNA: TGCAGTGCTAGTGATAGCGGACAGGGTGAATGGTCACCCCTCCACTTT; CDR3 protein: CSASDSGQGEWSPLHF
D gene: NA; J gene: TRBJ1-1; clone size: few; V gene: TRBV29-1; CDR3 DNA: TGCAGCGTTGACAGGTCGAGCACTGAAGCTTTCTTT; CDR3 protein: CSVDRSSTEAFF
D gene: NA; J gene: TRBJ2-7; clone size: many; V gene: TRBV20-1; CDR3 DNA: TGCAGTGCTAGCCAGACTAGTACCTACGAGCAGTACTTC; CDR3 protein: CSASQTSTYEQYF
D gene: TRBD1; J gene: TRBJ2-7; clone size: NA; V gene: TRBV30; CDR3 DNA: TGTGCCTGGAAGGGGACAGGGGGCTACGAGCAGTACTTC; CDR3 protein: CAWKGTGGYEQYF
D gene: TRBD2; J gene: TRBJ2-7; clone size: NA; V gene: TRBV7-2; CDR3 DNA: TGTGCCAGCAGCACTCGGACTAGCGCGACCTACGAGCAGTACTTC; CDR3 protein: CASSTRTSATYEQYF
D gene: TRBD1; J gene: TRBJ2-7; clone size: once; V gene: TRBV27; CDR3 DNA: TGTGCCAGCAGTTCGCCAGGGGGCGCGTGGCAGTACTTC; CDR3 protein: CASSSPGGAWQYF
D gene: NA; J gene: TRBJ2-5; clone size: many; V gene: TRBV11-2; CDR3 DNA: TGTGCCAGCAGCTTTAATACACAAGAGACCCAGTACTTC; CDR3 protein: CASSFNTQETQYF
D gene: NA; J gene: TRBJ2-6; clone size: NA; V gene: TRBV5-1; CDR3 DNA: TGCGCCAGCAGCGACCAGAGGAGCCACTCTGGGGCCAACGTCCTGACTTTC; CDR3 protein: CASSDQRSHSGANVLTF
D gene: NA; J gene: TRBJ2-7; clone size: once; V gene: TRBV7-6; CDR3 DNA: TGTGCCGGGCGCCCCTACGAGCAGTACTTC; CDR3 protein: CAGRPYEQYF
D gene: TRBD2; J gene: TRBJ2-7; clone size: few; V gene: TRBV6-5; CDR3 DNA: TGTGCCAGCAGTTCAGGAGGGGCTAGCGGGACCTACGAGCAGTACTTC; CDR3 protein: CASSSGGASGTYEQYF
D gene: NA; J gene: TRBJ2-2; clone size: NA; V gene: TRBV6-2/TRBV6-3; CDR3 DNA: TGTGCCAGCAGTTACTCGCCGACAGGGAGGCACACCGGGGAGCTGTTTTTT; CDR3 protein: CASSYSPTGRHTGELFF
D gene: NA; J gene: TRBJ2-2; clone size: few; V gene: TRBV28; CDR3 DNA: TGTGCCAGCCCCCCCATTGGGAGCTACACCGGGGAGCTGTTTTTT; CDR3 protein: CASPPIGSYTGELFF
D gene: NA; J gene: TRBJ2-2; clone size: many; V gene: TRBV20-1; CDR3 DNA: TGCAGTGCTACTGACAGCCTGAACACCGGGGAGCTGTTTTTT; CDR3 protein: CSATDSLNTGELFF
D gene: NA; J gene: TRBJ2-7; clone size: NA; V gene: TRBV28; CDR3 DNA: TGTGCCAGCAGTTTTCCCCTAAGGGGATCCTACGAGCAGTACTTC; CDR3 protein: CASSFPLRGSYEQYF
D gene: NA; J gene: TRBJ1-5; clone size: NA; V gene: TRBV12-3/TRBV12-4; CDR3 DNA: TGTGCCAGCAGAGGCCGGTGGGATCAGCCCCAGCATTTT; CDR3 protein: CASRGRWDQPQHF
D gene: TRBD1; J gene: TRBJ1-1; clone size: many; V gene: TRBV11-2; CDR3 DNA: TGTGCCAGCAGCCCAGACAGGGACACTGAAGCTTTCTTT; CDR3 protein: CASSPDRDTEAFF